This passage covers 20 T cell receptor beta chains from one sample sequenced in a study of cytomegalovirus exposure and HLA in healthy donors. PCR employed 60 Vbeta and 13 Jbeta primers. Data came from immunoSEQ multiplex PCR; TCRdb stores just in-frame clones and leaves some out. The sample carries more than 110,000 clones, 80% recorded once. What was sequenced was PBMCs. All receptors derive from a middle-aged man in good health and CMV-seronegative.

DNA of the CDR3: TGCAGTGCAATACAGGGTTACGAGCAGTACTTC. Protein: CSAIQGYEQYF. This chain connects TRBV20-1 to TRBJ2-7; tentative D call: TRBD1 (6 bases). The CDR3 consists of 11 residues. Trimming removed 6 bases at V and 4 bases at J, with 10 bases between. Germline V lookup: CDR1 DFQATT, CDR2 SNEGSKA (reference sequence).

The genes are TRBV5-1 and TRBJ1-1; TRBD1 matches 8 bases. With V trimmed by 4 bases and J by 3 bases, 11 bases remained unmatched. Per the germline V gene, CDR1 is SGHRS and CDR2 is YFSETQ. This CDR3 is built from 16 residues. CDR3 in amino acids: CASSRGGTGGYTEAFF. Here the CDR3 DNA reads TGCGCCAGCAGCAGGGGGGGAACAGGGGGATACACTGAAGCTTTCTTT. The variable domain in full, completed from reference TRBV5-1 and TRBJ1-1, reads KAGVTQTPRYLIKTRGQQVTLSCSPISGHRSVSWYQQTPGQGLQFLFEYFSETQRNKGNFPGRFSGRQFSNSRSEMNVSTLELGDSALYLCASSRGGTGGYTEAFFGQGTRLTVV.

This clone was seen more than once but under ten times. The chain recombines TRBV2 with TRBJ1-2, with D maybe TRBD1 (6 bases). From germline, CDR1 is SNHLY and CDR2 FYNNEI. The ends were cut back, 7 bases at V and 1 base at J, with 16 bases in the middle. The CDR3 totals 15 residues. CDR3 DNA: TGTGCCAGCACCGGGGCGCGGGGGCTTAACTATGGCTACACCTTC. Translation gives CASTGARGLNYGYTF.

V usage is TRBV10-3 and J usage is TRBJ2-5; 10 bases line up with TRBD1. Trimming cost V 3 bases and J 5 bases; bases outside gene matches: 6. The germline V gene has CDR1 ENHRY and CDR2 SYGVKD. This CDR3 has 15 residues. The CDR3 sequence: CAISDGTGVQETQYF. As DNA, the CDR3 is TGTGCCATCAGTGACGGGACAGGGGTTCAGGAGACCCAGTACTTC.

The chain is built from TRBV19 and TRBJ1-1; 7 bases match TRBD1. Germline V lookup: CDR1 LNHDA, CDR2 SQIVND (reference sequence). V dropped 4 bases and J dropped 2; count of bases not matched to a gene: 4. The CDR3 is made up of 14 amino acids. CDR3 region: CASSNRGKNTEAFF. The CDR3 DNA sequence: TGTGCCAGTAGTAACAGGGGCAAAAACACTGAAGCTTTCTTT. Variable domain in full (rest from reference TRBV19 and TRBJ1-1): DGGITQSPKYLFRKEGQNVTLSCEQNLNHDAMYWYRQDPGQGLRLIYYSQIVNDFQKGDIAEGYSVSREKKESFPLTVTSAQKNPTAFYLCASSNRGKNTEAFFGQGTRLTVV.

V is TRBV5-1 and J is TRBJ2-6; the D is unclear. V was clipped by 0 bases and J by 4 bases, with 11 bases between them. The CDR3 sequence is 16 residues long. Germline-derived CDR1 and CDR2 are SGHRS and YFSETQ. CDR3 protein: CASSLAEVGGANVLTF. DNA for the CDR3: TGCGCCAGCAGCTTGGCCGAGGTTGGCGGGGCCAACGTCCTGACTTTC.

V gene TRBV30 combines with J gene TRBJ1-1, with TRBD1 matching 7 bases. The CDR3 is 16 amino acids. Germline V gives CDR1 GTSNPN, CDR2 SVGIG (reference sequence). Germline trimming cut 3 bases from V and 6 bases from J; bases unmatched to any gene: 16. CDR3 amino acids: CAWRDKTAGTVAEAFF. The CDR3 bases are TGTGCCTGGAGGGACAAAACCGCGGGGACAGTCGCTGAAGCTTTCTTT.

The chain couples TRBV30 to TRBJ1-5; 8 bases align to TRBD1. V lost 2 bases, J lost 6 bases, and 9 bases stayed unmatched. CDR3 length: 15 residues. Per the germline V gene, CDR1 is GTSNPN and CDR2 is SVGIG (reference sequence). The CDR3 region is CAWSSATGVVQPQHF. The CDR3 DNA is TGTGCCTGGAGTTCGGCGACAGGGGTGGTTCAGCCCCAGCATTTT.

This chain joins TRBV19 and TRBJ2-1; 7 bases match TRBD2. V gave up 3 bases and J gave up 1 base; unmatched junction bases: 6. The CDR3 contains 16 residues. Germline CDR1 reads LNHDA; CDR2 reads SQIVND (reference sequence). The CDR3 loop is CASSILTSASYNEQFF. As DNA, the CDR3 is TGTGCCAGTAGTATCCTCACTAGCGCTTCCTACAATGAGCAGTTCTTC.

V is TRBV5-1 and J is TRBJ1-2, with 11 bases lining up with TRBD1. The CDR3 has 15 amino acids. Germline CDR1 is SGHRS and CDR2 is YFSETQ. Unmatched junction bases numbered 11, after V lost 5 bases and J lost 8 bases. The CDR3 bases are TGCGCCAGCAGTCAAGGACAGGGGGCAATCTTAGGCTACACCTTC. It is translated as CASSQGQGAILGYTF.

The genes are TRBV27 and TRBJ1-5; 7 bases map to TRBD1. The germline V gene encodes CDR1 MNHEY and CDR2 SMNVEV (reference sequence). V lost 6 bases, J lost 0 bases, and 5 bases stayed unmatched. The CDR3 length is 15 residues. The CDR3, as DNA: TGTGCCAGCAGATCACAGGGGCGTAGCAATCAGCCCCAGCATTTT. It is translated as CASRSQGRSNQPQHF.

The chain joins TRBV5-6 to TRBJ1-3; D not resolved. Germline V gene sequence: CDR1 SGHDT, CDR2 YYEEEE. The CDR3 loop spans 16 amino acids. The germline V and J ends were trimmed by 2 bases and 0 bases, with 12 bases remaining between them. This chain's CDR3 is CASSLLAGSSGNTIYF. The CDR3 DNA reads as TGTGCCAGCAGCTTATTAGCCGGGAGCTCTGGAAACACCATATATTTT.

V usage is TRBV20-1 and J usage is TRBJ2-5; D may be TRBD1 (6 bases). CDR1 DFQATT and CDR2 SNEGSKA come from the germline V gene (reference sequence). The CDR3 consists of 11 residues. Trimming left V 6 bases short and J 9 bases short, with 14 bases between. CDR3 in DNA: TGCAGTGCCGTAGTGACAGGCTCCCAGTACTTC. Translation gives CSAVVTGSQYF.

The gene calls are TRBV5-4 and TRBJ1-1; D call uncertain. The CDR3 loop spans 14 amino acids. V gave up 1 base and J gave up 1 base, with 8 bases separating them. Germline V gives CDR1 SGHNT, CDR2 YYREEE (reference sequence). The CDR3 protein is CASSLNPGNTEAFF. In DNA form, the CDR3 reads TGTGCCAGCAGCTTGAACCCAGGGAACACTGAAGCTTTCTTT.

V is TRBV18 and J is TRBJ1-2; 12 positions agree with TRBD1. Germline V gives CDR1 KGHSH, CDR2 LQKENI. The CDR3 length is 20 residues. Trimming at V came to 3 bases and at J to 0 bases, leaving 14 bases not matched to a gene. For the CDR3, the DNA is TGTGCCAGCTCACCCGGGACAGGGGGCGTCCAATTATTAACTAACTATGGCTACACCTTC. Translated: CASSPGTGGVQLLTNYGYTF.

The CDR3, as DNA: TGCAGCGTCCGACAGGAGGAAAGGGGGTATTTT. As protein: CSVRQEERGYF. The chain carries TRBV29-1 and TRBJ2-3; possible D gene TRBD1, 6 bases. This CDR3 has 11 residues. Germline CDR1 and CDR2: SQVTM and ANQGSEA. Trimming cost V 6 bases and J 14 bases, with 18 bases left between them.

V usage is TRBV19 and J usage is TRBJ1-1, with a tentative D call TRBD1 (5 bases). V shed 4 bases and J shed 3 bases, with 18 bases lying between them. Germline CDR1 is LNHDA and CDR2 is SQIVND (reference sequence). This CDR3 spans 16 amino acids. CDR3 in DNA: TGTGCCAGTAGTAGGGCAGGGCTGGGAGGGGACACTGAAGCTTTCTTT. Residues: CASSRAGLGGDTEAFF.

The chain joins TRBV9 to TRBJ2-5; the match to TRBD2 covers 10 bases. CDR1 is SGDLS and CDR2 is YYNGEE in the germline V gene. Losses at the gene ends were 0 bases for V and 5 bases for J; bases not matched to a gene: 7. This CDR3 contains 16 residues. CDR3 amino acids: CASSVGIAGGSETQYF. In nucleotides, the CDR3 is TGTGCCAGCAGCGTAGGGATAGCGGGGGGAAGTGAGACCCAGTACTTC.

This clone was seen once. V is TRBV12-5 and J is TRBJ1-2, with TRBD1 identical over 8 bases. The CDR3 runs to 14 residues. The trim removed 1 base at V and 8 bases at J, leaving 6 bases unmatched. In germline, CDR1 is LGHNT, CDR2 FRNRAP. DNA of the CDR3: TGTGCTAGTGGTTTGGGACAGGGGTTGGGCGGCTACACCTTC. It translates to CASGLGQGLGGYTF.

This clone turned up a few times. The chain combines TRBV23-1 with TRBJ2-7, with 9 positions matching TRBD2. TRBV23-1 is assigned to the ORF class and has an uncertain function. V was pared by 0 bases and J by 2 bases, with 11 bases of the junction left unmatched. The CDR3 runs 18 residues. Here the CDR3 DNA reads TGCGCCAGCAGTCAATCGATCCCACTAGCTAGCGGGACCTACGAGCAGTACTTC. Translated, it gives CASSQSIPLASGTYEQYF.